Listed below are T cell receptor beta chains from one sample, sequenced in a study of blood T cell repertoires in COVID-19. Sequencing used immunoSEQ multiplex PCR; TCRdb keeps in-frame clones, though not all of them. In the table there are about 160,000 clones, over 65% of which are singletons. Material for sequencing was peripheral blood. The receptors shown here come from a man in his 60s with acute or convalescent COVID-19. Each CDR3 is given with its conserved first and last residue. A D gene is named only where the DNA matches it firmly. A row's size may be missing; if present it is once, few, many or a size class.

CDR3 DNA: TGTGCCAGCAGGAGTCAGGGAGATACGCAGTATTTT
CDR3 protein: CASRSQGDTQYF
clone size: few
V gene: TRBV27
D gene: -
J gene: TRBJ2-3

CDR3 DNA: TGTGCCAGTGGAGGGGGGACAGGGGACACTGAAGCTTTCTTT
CDR3 protein: CASGGGTGDTEAFF
clone size: once
V gene: TRBV2
D gene: TRBD1
J gene: TRBJ1-1

CDR3 DNA: TGCGCCAGCAGCTTGAGGACTAGCGGGGGGATATCCTACAATGAGCAGTTCTTC
CDR3 protein: CASSLRTSGGISYNEQFF
clone size: few
V gene: TRBV5-1
D gene: TRBD2
J gene: TRBJ2-1

CDR3 DNA: TGTGCCTGGAGTTTCCCCCTTCCGGGACAGGGTAAAGGCTACACCTTC
CDR3 protein: CAWSFPLPGQGKGYTF
clone size: once
V gene: TRBV30
D gene: TRBD1
J gene: TRBJ1-2

CDR3 DNA: TGTGCCAGCGAAGAGACAGGGATCTCTGGAAACACCATATATTTT
CDR3 protein: CASEETGISGNTIYF
clone size: -
V gene: TRBV6-5
D gene: TRBD1
J gene: TRBJ1-3

CDR3 DNA: TGTGCCAGCAGTGAGGTTAGGACAGACTCGTACACCTTC
CDR3 protein: CASSEVRTDSYTF
clone size: -
V gene: TRBV6-1
D gene: -
J gene: TRBJ1-2

CDR3 DNA: TGTGCCAGCAGCCAAGATCCGGGACAGGGTAGCGAGCAGTACTTC
CDR3 protein: CASSQDPGQGSEQYF
clone size: few
V gene: TRBV3-1/TRBV3-2
D gene: TRBD1
J gene: TRBJ2-7

CDR3 DNA: TGTGCCAGCAGTTACCGGGGGGCCCACTACAATGAGCAGTTCTTC
CDR3 protein: CASSYRGAHYNEQFF
clone size: -
V gene: TRBV6-2/TRBV6-3
D gene: -
J gene: TRBJ2-1

CDR3 DNA: -
CDR3 protein: CASSKVGRGTDTQYF
clone size: -
V gene: TRBV21-1
D gene: -
J gene: TRBJ2-3

CDR3 DNA: TGTGCCAGCAGCTTGTCCGGGTCAGGAAACACCATATATTTT
CDR3 protein: CASSLSGSGNTIYF
clone size: -
V gene: TRBV5-4
D gene: -
J gene: TRBJ1-3

CDR3 DNA: TGTGCCAGTTCGGGAAGCTCTGGAAACACCATATATTTT
CDR3 protein: CASSGSSGNTIYF
clone size: -
V gene: TRBV9
D gene: -
J gene: TRBJ1-3

CDR3 DNA: TGTGCCAGCAGCTTAACAGCGAACACTGAAGCTTTCTTT
CDR3 protein: CASSLTANTEAFF
clone size: -
V gene: TRBV9
D gene: -
J gene: TRBJ1-1

CDR3 DNA: TGTGCCACCAGTGATTCGACAGGGGGCGGAAAAGCTTTCTTT
CDR3 protein: CATSDSTGGGKAFF
clone size: -
V gene: TRBV24-1
D gene: TRBD1
J gene: TRBJ1-1

CDR3 DNA: TGTGCCAGCAGCCTAGGGACAGGGAGGACAGATACGCAGTATTTT
CDR3 protein: CASSLGTGRTDTQYF
clone size: -
V gene: TRBV11-3
D gene: TRBD1
J gene: TRBJ2-3

CDR3 DNA: TGCAGCGTTCCCCCGAGTAGCGGGGCGGGGGATACGCAGTATTTT
CDR3 protein: CSVPPSSGAGDTQYF
clone size: -
V gene: TRBV29-1
D gene: TRBD2
J gene: TRBJ2-3

CDR3 DNA: TGTGCCAACCGGGACAGGAGCACAGATACGCAGTATTTT
CDR3 protein: CANRDRSTDTQYF
clone size: -
V gene: TRBV5-4
D gene: TRBD1
J gene: TRBJ2-3

CDR3 DNA: TGTGCCAGCTCACAGGGACAGGCGTCTGGAAACACCATATATTTT
CDR3 protein: CASSQGQASGNTIYF
clone size: -
V gene: TRBV18
D gene: TRBD1
J gene: TRBJ1-3

CDR3 DNA: TGTGCCAGCAGCCAGAGGACAGGGTTAATCGGCTATGGCTACACCTTC
CDR3 protein: CASSQRTGLIGYGYTF
clone size: -
V gene: TRBV5-5
D gene: TRBD1
J gene: TRBJ1-2

CDR3 DNA: TGTGCCAGCAGTTACGCCAGGGGGCGGGAGCCCCAGCATTTT
CDR3 protein: CASSYARGREPQHF
clone size: -
V gene: TRBV6-5
D gene: TRBD1
J gene: TRBJ1-5

CDR3 DNA: TGTGCCAGCATGACGGGTCGGGAGCAGCCCCAGCATTTT
CDR3 protein: CASMTGREQPQHF
clone size: -
V gene: TRBV12-3/TRBV12-4
D gene: -
J gene: TRBJ1-5

CDR3 DNA: TGTGCCAGCAGTGACGGGACTAGCGGGGGGGTTACCGGGGAGCTGTTTTTT
CDR3 protein: CASSDGTSGGVTGELFF
clone size: -
V gene: TRBV6-1
D gene: TRBD2
J gene: TRBJ2-2

CDR3 DNA: TGTGCCAGCAGTTTATTGGGACAGGGTAGGCGCTACACCTTC
CDR3 protein: CASSLLGQGRRYTF
clone size: -
V gene: TRBV27
D gene: TRBD1
J gene: TRBJ1-2

CDR3 DNA: TGTGCCAGCAGTGGGAATACGGACAGGAAGGCTTTC
CDR3 protein: CASSGNTDRKAF
clone size: -
V gene: TRBV12-3/TRBV12-4
D gene: TRBD1
J gene: TRBJ2-7

CDR3 DNA: TGCAGTGCTAGTTCTGCGGATACGCAGTATTTT
CDR3 protein: CSASSADTQYF
clone size: -
V gene: TRBV20-1
D gene: -
J gene: TRBJ2-3

CDR3 DNA: TGTGCCAGCAGTTTACGGGGGGGCGATGGCTACACCTTC
CDR3 protein: CASSLRGGDGYTF
clone size: -
V gene: TRBV28
D gene: -
J gene: TRBJ1-2

CDR3 DNA: TGTGCCAGCTCACCTTGGGACTCCGAGGGTACAGATACGCAGTATTTT
CDR3 protein: CASSPWDSEGTDTQYF
clone size: -
V gene: TRBV18
D gene: -
J gene: TRBJ2-3

CDR3 DNA: TGTGCCAGCAGGGCTGCGGACAGGGTAGGAGAGACCCAGTACTTC
CDR3 protein: CASRAADRVGETQYF
clone size: -
V gene: TRBV7-3
D gene: TRBD1
J gene: TRBJ2-5

CDR3 DNA: TGTGCCAGCAGCATAAACCGGGACAGTAACTATGGCTACACCTTC
CDR3 protein: CASSINRDSNYGYTF
clone size: few
V gene: TRBV7-3
D gene: TRBD1
J gene: TRBJ1-2

CDR3 DNA: TGTGCCATCAACGGAGGGAACTATGGCTACACCTTC
CDR3 protein: CAINGGNYGYTF
clone size: -
V gene: TRBV10-3
D gene: -
J gene: TRBJ1-2

CDR3 DNA: TGTGCCAGCAGCAGAAACAGGGGGGGGTGGACTGAAGCTTTCTTT
CDR3 protein: CASSRNRGGWTEAFF
clone size: -
V gene: TRBV5-8
D gene: TRBD1
J gene: TRBJ1-1

CDR3 DNA: TGTGCCAGCAGCAGGGGGTTTGGAAACACCATATATTTT
CDR3 protein: CASSRGFGNTIYF
clone size: -
V gene: TRBV12-3/TRBV12-4
D gene: TRBD1
J gene: TRBJ1-3

CDR3 DNA: TGCGCCAGCAGCAACAGGGTCGGGGCCTACGAGCAGTACTTC
CDR3 protein: CASSNRVGAYEQYF
clone size: -
V gene: TRBV5-1
D gene: -
J gene: TRBJ2-7

CDR3 DNA: TGTGCCAGCAGCGCTCCCGAGGGGACAGGGGTGTTGAATGAGCAGTTCTTC
CDR3 protein: CASSAPEGTGVLNEQFF
clone size: -
V gene: TRBV9
D gene: TRBD1
J gene: TRBJ2-1

CDR3 DNA: TGTGCCTGGAGTTTTGGGACAGGGACTTACTCTGGAAACACCATATATTTT
CDR3 protein: CAWSFGTGTYSGNTIYF
clone size: -
V gene: TRBV30
D gene: TRBD1
J gene: TRBJ1-3

CDR3 DNA: TGTGCCAGCCGTAACTCCCTTGGGGGGAATGAGCAGTTCTTC
CDR3 protein: CASRNSLGGNEQFF
clone size: -
V gene: TRBV27
D gene: -
J gene: TRBJ2-1

CDR3 DNA: TGTGCCAGCAGCTTGGAGACAGCCTACAATGAGCAGTTCTTC
CDR3 protein: CASSLETAYNEQFF
clone size: -
V gene: TRBV5-4
D gene: -
J gene: TRBJ2-1

CDR3 DNA: TGTGCCAGCAGCGCGGACGGGAGCTCCTACAATGAGCAGTTCTTC
CDR3 protein: CASSADGSSYNEQFF
clone size: -
V gene: TRBV5-5
D gene: -
J gene: TRBJ2-1

CDR3 DNA: TGTGCCAGCAGGGCCGACAGGGGAAATCAGCCCCAGCATTTT
CDR3 protein: CASRADRGNQPQHF
clone size: -
V gene: TRBV2
D gene: TRBD1
J gene: TRBJ1-5

CDR3 DNA: TGTGCCAGCAGCTTCGGACAGGGGGGATCTGGCTACACCTTC
CDR3 protein: CASSFGQGGSGYTF
clone size: -
V gene: TRBV7-9
D gene: TRBD1
J gene: TRBJ1-2

CDR3 DNA: TGTGCCAGCAGCCAAGGGGACATGGTTTACTATGGCTACACCTTC
CDR3 protein: CASSQGDMVYYGYTF
clone size: -
V gene: TRBV3-1/TRBV3-2
D gene: -
J gene: TRBJ1-2

CDR3 DNA: TGTGCCAGCAGCTTAGATGCCAGGATGAACACTGAAGCTTTCTTT
CDR3 protein: CASSLDARMNTEAFF
clone size: -
V gene: TRBV7-6
D gene: -
J gene: TRBJ1-1

CDR3 DNA: TGTGCCAGTAATCCAGGGGGCTACAATGAGCAGTTCTTC
CDR3 protein: CASNPGGYNEQFF
clone size: -
V gene: TRBV19
D gene: TRBD1
J gene: TRBJ2-1

CDR3 DNA: TGCAGCGCTCGCGAGGACAGGTCCTACGAGCAGTACTTC
CDR3 protein: CSAREDRSYEQYF
clone size: -
V gene: TRBV29-1
D gene: TRBD1
J gene: TRBJ2-7

CDR3 DNA: TGCGCCAGCAGCCAACCACAGGGCAACACTGAAGCTTTCTTT
CDR3 protein: CASSQPQGNTEAFF
clone size: -
V gene: TRBV5-1
D gene: -
J gene: TRBJ1-1

CDR3 DNA: TGTGCCAGCAGTTTTTACAGAAGTAATTCACCCCTCCACTTT
CDR3 protein: CASSFYRSNSPLHF
clone size: -
V gene: TRBV28
D gene: -
J gene: TRBJ1-6

CDR3 DNA: TGTGCCATCAGTGAACAGGCTGAAGCTTTCTTT
CDR3 protein: CAISEQAEAFF
clone size: -
V gene: TRBV10-3
D gene: -
J gene: TRBJ1-1

CDR3 DNA: TGTGCCAGCAGCCCTCAATCCGGGACAGGGTATGGCTACACCTTC
CDR3 protein: CASSPQSGTGYGYTF
clone size: -
V gene: TRBV6-4
D gene: TRBD1
J gene: TRBJ1-2

CDR3 DNA: TGCAGCGTGACCGGACAGGGTAGTAAAGAGACCCAGTACTTC
CDR3 protein: CSVTGQGSKETQYF
clone size: -
V gene: TRBV29-1
D gene: TRBD1
J gene: TRBJ2-5

CDR3 DNA: TGTGCCAGCAGTCAAAGCGGCGTTGCTGAGCAGTTCTTC
CDR3 protein: CASSQSGVAEQFF
clone size: -
V gene: TRBV3-1/TRBV3-2
D gene: -
J gene: TRBJ2-1